This is a list of T cell receptor beta chains from one sample in a study of T cell repertoires in cytomegalovirus infection. TCRdb independently ran MiXCR on the reads; one entry per CDR3 protein. This repertoire shows 200,000 to 300,000 distinct CDR3 sequences, 9% to 15% found once; its top ten account for roughly 1.7%. Source material: PBMCs. These receptors originate from a human donor in good health (CMV status not recorded). Some clones in this sample may be carry-over from other donors' samples. Each CDR3 is given with its conserved first and last residue. Fields, in order: clone size, D gene, V gene, J gene, CDR3 protein, CDR3 DNA. The D gene is left open where the match is weak. Not every row has a clone size; where given, it reads once, few, many or a size class.

clone_size: .
d_call: .
v_call: TRBV7-9
j_call: TRBJ2-7
cdr3_aa: CASFGGRQGSNSYEQYF
cdr3_nt: TGTGCCAGCTTCGGGGGGAGACAGGGATCGAACTCCTACGAGCAGTACTTC

clone_size: many
d_call: .
v_call: TRBV7-8
j_call: TRBJ1-5
cdr3_aa: CASSLPYGGPSNQPQHF
cdr3_nt: TGTGCCAGCAGCTTACCGTACGGGGGCCCGAGCAATCAGCCCCAGCATTTT

clone_size: many
d_call: TRBD1
v_call: TRBV7-6
j_call: TRBJ1-2
cdr3_aa: CASSFAGQEDGYTF
cdr3_nt: TGTGCCAGCAGCTTTGCAGGACAGGAGGATGGCTACACCTTC

clone_size: many
d_call: .
v_call: TRBV2
j_call: TRBJ1-1
cdr3_aa: CASSEEGTYEAFF
cdr3_nt: TGTGCCAGCAGTGAAGAAGGCACATATGAAGCTTTCTTT

clone_size: .
d_call: .
v_call: TRBV29-1
j_call: TRBJ1-1
cdr3_aa: CSWEKGFEAFF
cdr3_nt: TGCAGCTGGGAAAAAGGGTTTGAAGCTTTCTTT

clone_size: many
d_call: .
v_call: TRBV7-2
j_call: TRBJ1-1
cdr3_aa: CASTSLGRDTEAFF
cdr3_nt: TGTGCCAGCACCTCCCTAGGGCGGGACACTGAAGCTTTCTTT

clone_size: many
d_call: TRBD1
v_call: TRBV7-2
j_call: TRBJ2-4
cdr3_aa: CASRPTTGRVNIQYF
cdr3_nt: TGTGCCAGCAGACCAACGACAGGGCGAGTTAACATTCAGTACTTC

clone_size: many
d_call: .
v_call: TRBV12-3/TRBV12-4
j_call: TRBJ2-5
cdr3_aa: CASSSSGTAEETQYF
cdr3_nt: TGTGCCAGCAGTTCGTCCGGGACGGCGGAAGAGACCCAGTACTTC

clone_size: many
d_call: .
v_call: TRBV28
j_call: TRBJ2-7
cdr3_aa: CASSYRLAGEQYF
cdr3_nt: TGTGCCAGCAGTTACAGACTGGCGGGGGAGCAGTACTTC

clone_size: many
d_call: .
v_call: TRBV7-6
j_call: TRBJ1-4
cdr3_aa: CASSPEGIDEKLFF
cdr3_nt: TGTGCCAGCAGCCCCGAGGGGATAGATGAAAAACTGTTTTTT

clone_size: many
d_call: .
v_call: TRBV7-3
j_call: TRBJ2-3
cdr3_aa: CASSSDPTQGAQYF
cdr3_nt: TGTGCCAGCAGTTCGGACCCGACCCAGGGAGCGCAGTATTTT

clone_size: .
d_call: TRBD1
v_call: TRBV20-1
j_call: TRBJ2-3
cdr3_aa: CSGQGAGDTQYF
cdr3_nt: TGCAGTGGTCAGGGGGCCGGAGATACGCAGTATTTT

clone_size: few
d_call: .
v_call: TRBV5-1
j_call: TRBJ2-5
cdr3_aa: CASRPGLGEETQYF
cdr3_nt: TGCGCCAGCAGACCCGGGCTCGGGGAGGAGACCCAGTACTTC

clone_size: few
d_call: .
v_call: TRBV5-1
j_call: TRBJ1-2
cdr3_aa: CASRWQGNYGYTF
cdr3_nt: TGCGCCAGCAGGTGGCAGGGGAACTATGGCTACACCTTC

clone_size: many
d_call: TRBD1
v_call: TRBV6-1
j_call: TRBJ2-7
cdr3_aa: CASSEASVAGGYEQYF
cdr3_nt: TGTGCCAGCAGTGAAGCGAGTGTGGCAGGGGGCTACGAGCAGTACTTC

clone_size: .
d_call: .
v_call: TRBV12-3/TRBV12-4
j_call: TRBJ2-7
cdr3_aa: CASSLAAEYEQYF
cdr3_nt: TGTGCCAGCAGTTTAGCCGCGGAATACGAGCAGTACTTC

clone_size: .
d_call: TRBD1
v_call: TRBV28
j_call: TRBJ2-2
cdr3_aa: CASSVRPGQINTGELFF
cdr3_nt: TGTGCCAGCAGCGTCCGACCGGGACAGATTAACACCGGGGAGCTGTTTTTT

clone_size: .
d_call: .
v_call: TRBV28
j_call: TRBJ1-5
cdr3_aa: CAISGPNQPQHF
cdr3_nt: TGTGCCATCTCGGGGCCAAATCAGCCCCAGCATTTT